This is a list of T cell receptor beta chains from one sample in a study of cytomegalovirus exposure and HLA in healthy donors. Sequenced by immunoSEQ multiplex PCR; TCRdb stores in-frame clones only, minus some. The sample records a few hundred thousand clones, 80% to 90% being singletons. The sequenced material came from PBMCs. The receptors were gathered from a woman younger than 30 in good health and CMV-seronegative. Each CDR3 is given with its conserved first and last residue. The order of the fields is D gene, J gene, clone size, V gene, CDR3 DNA, CDR3 protein. A D gene is named only where the DNA matches it firmly. The listing skips clone size in some rows; elsewhere it reads once, few, many or a size class.

D: .; J: TRBJ2-7; size: .; V: TRBV7-2; DNA: TGTGCCAGCAGCTTAACCGGGATGGGTTACGAGCAGTACTTC; CDR3: CASSLTGMGYEQYF
D: .; J: TRBJ2-7; size: .; V: TRBV4-3; DNA: TGCGCCAGCAGCCAAGGGAGGGCTAGCTCTTACGAGCAGTACTTC; CDR3: CASSQGRASSYEQYF
D: .; J: TRBJ1-1; size: .; V: TRBV6-5; DNA: TGTGCCAGCAGTTCCGGACGCCTGCGGGGGACTGAAGCTTTCTTT; CDR3: CASSSGRLRGTEAFF
D: TRBD1; J: TRBJ1-2; size: .; V: TRBV4-3; DNA: TGCGCCAGCAGCCAAGCGGACAGGGCCCTCTATGGCTACACCTTC; CDR3: CASSQADRALYGYTF
D: TRBD1; J: TRBJ1-4; size: .; V: TRBV27; DNA: TGTGCCAGCAGTTATCAGGGGGCGGCCGGGCTGTTTTTT; CDR3: CASSYQGAAGLFF
D: TRBD1; J: TRBJ1-5; size: .; V: TRBV7-2; DNA: TGTGCCAGCAGCTCACAGGGGCTAGGCAATCAGCCCCAGCATTTT; CDR3: CASSSQGLGNQPQHF
D: TRBD1; J: TRBJ1-1; size: .; V: TRBV15; DNA: TGTGCCACCAGCAGACCTCGACAGGGAGTCACTGAAGCTTTCTTT; CDR3: CATSRPRQGVTEAFF
D: TRBD2; J: TRBJ2-3; size: .; V: TRBV5-6; DNA: TGTGCCAGCAGCACTCCGGGACTAGCGGGACACCGCACAGATACGCAGTATTTT; CDR3: CASSTPGLAGHRTDTQYF
D: TRBD2; J: TRBJ2-3; size: .; V: TRBV5-1; DNA: TGCGCCAGCAGCTTGGTGCTAGCGGGGGGCACAGATACGCAGTATTTT; CDR3: CASSLVLAGGTDTQYF
D: .; J: TRBJ1-5; size: .; V: TRBV6-1; DNA: TGTGCCAGCCTGTGGACTGATAGCAATCAGCCCCAGCATTTT; CDR3: CASLWTDSNQPQHF
D: .; J: TRBJ1-5; size: .; V: TRBV7-2; DNA: TGTGCCAGCAGCTTAGGGGTTGGGGAGGGTTTGGGCAATCAGCCCCAGCATTTT; CDR3: CASSLGVGEGLGNQPQHF
D: TRBD1; J: TRBJ2-2; size: .; V: TRBV27; DNA: TGTGCCAGCAGTTTTGGACAGGGGGCTTCCAAGGGCACCGGGGAGCTGTTTTTT; CDR3: CASSFGQGASKGTGELFF
D: .; J: TRBJ1-4; size: .; V: TRBV7-9; DNA: TGTGCCAGCAGCCCCTCCGGTGCAACTAATGAAAAACTGTTTTTT; CDR3: CASSPSGATNEKLFF
D: .; J: TRBJ2-7; size: .; V: TRBV4-2; DNA: TGTGCCAGCAGCCAAGACCCGCTATTTACCTACGAGCAGTACTTC; CDR3: CASSQDPLFTYEQYF
D: TRBD1; J: TRBJ2-1; size: .; V: TRBV27; DNA: TGTGCCAGCAGTTTATCGCGGCCCCGGGACAGGGGGTACAATGAGCAGTTCTTC; CDR3: CASSLSRPRDRGYNEQFF
D: .; J: TRBJ2-7; size: .; V: TRBV11-1; DNA: TGTGCCAGCAGCTTACGCCCCCGCGCGGAGGCCTACGAGCAGTACTTC; CDR3: CASSLRPRAEAYEQYF
D: TRBD1; J: TRBJ1-1; size: once; V: TRBV5-1; DNA: TGCGCCAGCAGCTTGAACCCGGGACAGGGGGCAGGGAACACTGAAGCTTTCTTT; CDR3: CASSLNPGQGAGNTEAFF
D: TRBD2; J: TRBJ2-4; size: .; V: TRBV11-2; DNA: TGTGCCAGCAGCCGAGGACTAGCTGAGAACATTCAGTACTTC; CDR3: CASSRGLAENIQYF
D: .; J: TRBJ2-3; size: .; V: TRBV21-1; DNA: TGTGCCAGCAAAGGGCTTTGTGGACACCTCACAGATACGCAGTATTTT; CDR3: CASKGLCGHLTDTQYF
D: .; J: TRBJ2-7; size: .; V: TRBV7-2; DNA: TGTGCCAGCAGCCCACCTACAGGAAGGTACGAGCAGTACTTC; CDR3: CASSPPTGRYEQYF
D: .; J: TRBJ1-2; size: .; V: TRBV19; DNA: TGTGCCAGTAGTATTGAGGGCAGCCTCCTCTATGGCTACACCTTC; CDR3: CASSIEGSLLYGYTF
D: TRBD1; J: TRBJ1-4; size: .; V: TRBV5-6; DNA: TGTGCCAGCAGCGTACCGGGACAGGGTAATGAAAAACTGTTTTTT; CDR3: CASSVPGQGNEKLFF
D: .; J: TRBJ2-7; size: .; V: TRBV2; DNA: TGTGCCAGCAGTGAGGAGGTTGGAGACTACTACGAGCAGTACTTC; CDR3: CASSEEVGDYYEQYF
D: .; J: TRBJ1-1; size: .; V: TRBV9; DNA: TGTGCCAGCAGCGTAGGTCTGGGGGCCACTGAAGCTTTCTTT; CDR3: CASSVGLGATEAFF
D: .; J: TRBJ1-1; size: .; V: TRBV7-6; DNA: TGTGCCAGCAGCTTAACTGTGAACACTGAAGCTTTCTTT; CDR3: CASSLTVNTEAFF
D: TRBD2; J: TRBJ2-2; size: .; V: TRBV5-4; DNA: TGTGCCAGCAGCTTAGTCGTGTCTAGCGGGGGCGGGGAGCTGTTTTTT; CDR3: CASSLVVSSGGGELFF
D: .; J: TRBJ2-7; size: .; V: TRBV10-3; DNA: TGTGCCATCAGCCCAGGGACTTCTAATAGCTTGAACTACGAGCAGTACTTC; CDR3: CAISPGTSNSLNYEQYF
D: TRBD1; J: TRBJ2-5; size: .; V: TRBV27; DNA: TGTGCCAGCAGAAGGGGACAGCTAGAGACCCAGTACTTC; CDR3: CASRRGQLETQYF
D: .; J: TRBJ2-6; size: .; V: TRBV27; DNA: TGTGCCAGCAGTCAACAACTACGCTCTGGGGCCAACGTCCTGACTTTC; CDR3: CASSQQLRSGANVLTF
D: .; J: TRBJ2-7; size: .; V: TRBV4-3; DNA: TGCGCCAGCAGCCTCCTGGGCGAATACGAGCAGTACTTC; CDR3: CASSLLGEYEQYF
D: .; J: TRBJ2-3; size: .; V: TRBV5-1; DNA: TGCGCCAGCAGCCAGGCTGACACAGATACGCAGTATTTT; CDR3: CASSQADTDTQYF
D: .; J: TRBJ1-1; size: .; V: TRBV6-1; DNA: TGTGCCAGCAGGAAACTATCGAACACTGAAGCTTTCTTT; CDR3: CASRKLSNTEAFF
D: .; J: TRBJ1-3; size: .; V: TRBV27; DNA: TGTGCCAGCAGGCCCCTCCACGAGGGCCCTGGAAACACCATATATTTT; CDR3: CASRPLHEGPGNTIYF
D: .; J: TRBJ1-2; size: .; V: TRBV6-5; DNA: TGTGCCAGCAGTTACTCCGGGCCGACAGACTATGGCTACACCTTC; CDR3: CASSYSGPTDYGYTF
D: TRBD1; J: TRBJ1-2; size: .; V: TRBV9; DNA: TGTGCCAGCAGCGAACCAGGGGGGCCCTATGGCTACACCTTC; CDR3: CASSEPGGPYGYTF
D: TRBD1; J: TRBJ1-4; size: once; V: TRBV9; DNA: TGTGCCAGCAGCAACAACCCCCGGGACAGGGAAGTAAAACTGTTTTTT; CDR3: CASSNNPRDREVKLFF
D: TRBD2; J: TRBJ2-3; size: .; V: TRBV5-1; DNA: TGCGCCAGCAGCTTGGCGGGACTAGCGGGAGGAACAGATACGCAGTATTTT; CDR3: CASSLAGLAGGTDTQYF
D: .; J: TRBJ2-2; size: .; V: TRBV27; DNA: TGTGCCGCCAAAGGGGATAACACCGGGGAGCTGTTTTTT; CDR3: CAAKGDNTGELFF
D: .; J: TRBJ1-5; size: .; V: TRBV10-3; DNA: TGTGCCATCAGTCAGACACAATTCACGGGGAGCAATCAGCCCCAGCATTTT; CDR3: CAISQTQFTGSNQPQHF
D: TRBD2; J: TRBJ2-7; size: few; V: TRBV4-2; DNA: TGTGCCAGCAGCCAAGACTGGCTAGCGGGAGTATACGAGCAGTACTTC; CDR3: CASSQDWLAGVYEQYF
D: .; J: TRBJ2-7; size: .; V: TRBV6-5; DNA: TGTGCCAGCAGTTTTTCCAGCGAGCAGTACTTC; CDR3: CASSFSSEQYF
D: .; J: TRBJ2-3; size: once; V: TRBV11-3; DNA: TGTGCCAGCAGCCGAAGCGGGTACACAGATACGCAGTATTTT; CDR3: CASSRSGYTDTQYF
D: TRBD2; J: TRBJ2-1; size: .; V: TRBV28; DNA: TGTGCCAGCAGTGCACTCGGACTAGCGGGCCGAAATAGCCGCTACAATGAGCAGTTCTTC; CDR3: CASSALGLAGRNSRYNEQFF
D: TRBD1; J: TRBJ1-3; size: .; V: TRBV5-6; DNA: TGTGCCAGCAGCCCCGGACAGGGGACAACCGGAAACACCATATATTTT; CDR3: CASSPGQGTTGNTIYF
D: .; J: TRBJ1-2; size: .; V: TRBV6-5; DNA: TGTGCCAGCAGCCTGTCCGGCTATGGCTACACCTTC; CDR3: CASSLSGYGYTF
D: TRBD1; J: TRBJ1-5; size: .; V: TRBV15; DNA: TGTGCCACCAGCAGAGATGAAAGAGGCAGGGGGTATGGAAATCAGCCCCAGCATTTT; CDR3: CATSRDERGRGYGNQPQHF
D: TRBD2; J: TRBJ2-7; size: .; V: TRBV5-4; DNA: TGTGCCAGCAGCCAGGGACTAGCGGGTTCCTACGAGCAGTACTTC; CDR3: CASSQGLAGSYEQYF
D: .; J: TRBJ2-7; size: .; V: TRBV6-1; DNA: TGTGCCAGCAGTGAAAGGGGACTCTTTGACGAGCAGTACTTC; CDR3: CASSERGLFDEQYF
D: .; J: TRBJ1-2; size: .; V: TRBV6-5; DNA: TGTGCCAGCAGTAGGGAGGGAAAGGGGGGCTACACCTTC; CDR3: CASSREGKGGYTF
D: .; J: TRBJ2-7; size: .; V: TRBV4-1; DNA: TGCGCCAGCAGCCGGGAAGACAGTACCTACGAGCAGTACTTC; CDR3: CASSREDSTYEQYF
D: .; J: TRBJ2-2; size: few; V: TRBV6-1; DNA: TGTGCCAGCTCCTGGCGGGCGGCGGACACCGGGGAGCTGTTTTTT; CDR3: CASSWRAADTGELFF
D: .; J: TRBJ2-3; size: .; V: TRBV5-1; DNA: TGCGCCAGCAGCTTGGAGCCTTATACAGATACGCAGTATTTT; CDR3: CASSLEPYTDTQYF
D: .; J: TRBJ2-3; size: .; V: TRBV4-2; DNA: TGTGCCAGCAGCCAAGTCCTAGGTGGCACAGATACGCAGTATTTT; CDR3: CASSQVLGGTDTQYF
D: TRBD1; J: TRBJ1-1; size: .; V: TRBV18; DNA: TGTGCCAGCTCACCAGGGCAGGGGGATGCTTTCTTT; CDR3: CASSPGQGDAFF
D: TRBD1; J: TRBJ2-3; size: .; V: TRBV9; DNA: TGTGCCAGCAGCGTAACAGGGGGCATTAGCACAGATACGCAGTATTTT; CDR3: CASSVTGGISTDTQYF